The 28 T cell receptor beta chains in this list originate from one sample, sequenced in a study of OX40 agonist ivuxolimab in advanced cancers. Using immunoSEQ multiplex PCR, the repertoire was profiled, and TCRdb retains in-frame clones only, with some absent. Among some 44,000 clones, 86% were seen once, and the ten largest hold less than 0.4%. The sequences come from CD4+ or CD8+ T cells sorted from blood, collected in a trial of the OX40 agonist ivuxolimab. These receptors were collected from an adult with an advanced solid tumor such as melanoma, head and neck, liver or kidney cancer.

This clone was seen a few times. The DNA of the CDR3 is TGTGCCAGCAGACGACCGAACTATAATTCACCCCTCCACTTT. This codes for CASRRPNYNSPLHF. The genes are TRBV6-5 and TRBJ1-6, with unresolved D. V was cut by 6 bases and J by 3 bases, with 9 bases left in between. CDR1 is MNHEY and CDR2 is SVGAGI in the germline V gene. The length of the CDR3 is 14 residues.

CDR3 region: CASSLWGGKTDTQYF. CDR3 in DNA: TGTGCCAGCAGTTTATGGGGCGGGAAGACAGATACGCAGTATTTT. The V gene is TRBV27, the J gene TRBJ2-3; possibly TRBD2 for D (6 bases). The CDR3 runs to 15 residues. Looked up from germline, CDR1 is MNHEY and CDR2 is SMNVEV (reference sequence). V was pared by 1 base and J by 3 bases, with 11 bases between.

This clone has only one observation. The gene calls are TRBV4-3 and TRBJ2-4; D is unresolved. Germline V CDR1 and CDR2: LGHNA, YSLEER. The CDR3 contains 17 residues. Trimming stripped 0 bases from V and 4 bases from J, with 16 bases between. The CDR3 spells CASSQEYALRSKNIQYF. The CDR3 region has the DNA TGCGCCAGCAGCCAAGAATACGCCCTCAGGTCTAAAAACATTCAGTACTTC.

This rearrangement joins TRBV28 to TRBJ1-6; 7 bases match TRBD1. With V trimmed by 2 bases and J by 10 bases, 14 bases remained unmatched. The CDR3 covers 17 residues. Germline CDR1 and CDR2: MDHEN and SYDVKM. CDR3 nucleotide sequence: TGTGCCAGCAGTTTAAAAAGGGGGCCAACCCCGGGATCACCCCTCCACTTT. Amino acids: CASSLKRGPTPGSPLHF.

The gene calls are TRBV7-3 and TRBJ2-5; the D gene is possibly TRBD2 (7 bases). The CDR3 contains 15 residues. CDR1 and CDR2 from the germline V gene are SGHTA and FQGTGA. The V gene lost 3 bases and the J gene lost 8 bases, with 19 bases spanning the gap. The CDR3 loop is CASSLGASGIRTQYF. The CDR3 DNA reads as TGTGCCAGCAGCTTGGGGGCTAGCGGTATTAGAACCCAGTACTTC.

The chain uses TRBV11-2 and TRBJ2-1; possible D gene TRBD2, 5 bases. Germline lookup yields CDR1 SGHAT and CDR2 FQNNGV. V was shortened by 2 bases and J by 4 bases, with 12 bases between the two germline ends. The CDR3 contains 15 residues. CDR3: CASSLSSGDYNEQFF. Written as DNA, the CDR3 is TGTGCCAGCAGCTTAAGCAGCGGCGATTACAATGAGCAGTTCTTC.

The chain employs TRBV5-6 and TRBJ2-1, with 9 nucleotides matching TRBD2. Trimming at V came to 1 base and at J to 8 bases, leaving 10 bases not matched to a gene. The germline V gene encodes CDR1 SGHDT and CDR2 YYEEEE. The CDR3 sequence is 16 residues long. In nucleotides, the CDR3 is TGTGCCAGCAGCTTGCTGCGAGCGGGAGGTGGCGATGAGCAGTTCTTC. As protein: CASSLLRAGGGDEQFF. The full variable domain, with the rest looked up from reference TRBV5-6 and TRBJ2-1, is DAGVTQSPTHLIKTRGQQVTLRCSPKSGHDTVSWYQQALGQGPQFIFQYYEEEERQRGNFPDRFSGHQFPNYSSELNVNALLLGDSALYLCASSLLRAGGGDEQFFGPGTRLTVL.

The chain combines TRBV5-4 with TRBJ1-2; D is unclear. Trimming removed 1 base from V and 1 base from J, with 8 bases in between. From germline, CDR1 is SGHNT and CDR2 YYREEE (reference sequence). The CDR3 contains 14 residues. Here the CDR3 DNA reads TGTGCCAGCAGCTTGCAACAGATTAACTATGGCTACACCTTC. This codes for CASSLQQINYGYTF.

J is TRBJ1-2 and V is TRBV5-1; 11 positions match TRBD1. CDR3 length: 15 residues. V lost 6 bases and J lost 3; bases outside the gene matches: 7. The germline CDR1 and CDR2 sequences are SGHRS and YFSETQ. The CDR3: CASKPGQGDHYGYTF. In DNA form, the CDR3 reads TGCGCCAGCAAACCGGGACAGGGGGATCACTATGGCTACACCTTC. Full variable domain (outside the CDR3, taken from reference TRBV5-1 and TRBJ1-2): KAGVTQTPRYLIKTRGQQVTLSCSPISGHRSVSWYQQTPGQGLQFLFEYFSETQRNKGNFPGRFSGRQFSNSRSEMNVSTLELGDSALYLCASKPGQGDHYGYTFGSGTRLTVV.

CDR3 amino acids: CASTTYAGGSGETQYF. DNA for the CDR3: TGTGCCAGCACCACCTATGCAGGGGGCTCGGGGGAGACCCAGTACTTC. The V call is TRBV7-6, the J call TRBJ2-5, with 8 bases lining up with TRBD1. The V gene end was trimmed by 7 bases and the J gene end by 5 bases; junction bases not matched to a gene: 15. Germline V lookup: CDR1 SGHVS, CDR2 FNYEAQ. The CDR3 has 16 amino acids.

The chain recombines TRBV18 with TRBJ1-5; D uncertain. Looked up from germline, CDR1 is KGHSH and CDR2 is LQKENI. The length of the CDR3 is 13 residues. V was shortened by 5 bases and J by 5 bases, with 10 bases between the two germline ends. For the CDR3, the DNA is TGTGCCAGCTCAAACGGACGGGATCAGCCCCAGCATTTT. This codes for CASSNGRDQPQHF.

V usage is TRBV7-9 and J usage is TRBJ2-7, with D uncertain. V lost 5 bases and J 6 bases, leaving 17 bases between the germline ends. The CDR3 length is 14 residues. Germline V gene data show CDR1 as SEHNR and CDR2 as FQNEAQ (reference sequence). CDR3 region: CASSPARVGSEQYF. The CDR3 nucleotides read TGTGCCAGCAGCCCCGCCCGGGTTGGGTCCGAGCAGTACTTC.

The V and J genes are TRBV10-3 and TRBJ1-6; D call uncertain. This CDR3 has 12 amino acids. Germline CDR1 and CDR2: ENHRY and SYGVKD. V lost 3 bases and J lost 7, with 4 bases in between. The CDR3 nucleotides read TGTGCCATCAGTGATAGGAATTCACCCCTCCACTTT. Translated, it gives CAISDRNSPLHF.

The gene calls are TRBV10-3 and TRBJ2-1; no reliable D call. The CDR3 runs to 17 residues. Trimming cost V 3 bases and J 0 bases, with 15 bases left between them. Germline assignment: CDR1 ENHRY and CDR2 SYGVKD. The CDR3 region is CAISDLRATSSYNEQFF. CDR3 sequence (DNA): TGTGCCATCAGTGACCTTAGGGCCACGAGCTCCTACAATGAGCAGTTCTTC.

The chain links TRBV7-9 to TRBJ1-5, with D possibly matching TRBD1 (5 bases). The CDR3 is 14 amino acids. CDR1 is SEHNR and CDR2 is FQNEAQ in the germline V gene (reference sequence). V lost 3 bases to trimming and J lost 2 bases, with 8 bases between them. CDR3 coding DNA: TGTGCCAGCAGCTTGGGGCAGGGCAATCAGCCCCAGCATTTT. This codes for CASSLGQGNQPQHF.

This clone was seen only once. The chain carries TRBV28 and TRBJ1-6; TRBD1 agrees at 10 bases. The V segment lost 5 bases and the J segment 8 bases; nucleotides outside the gene matches: 6. Germline V gives CDR1 MDHEN, CDR2 SYDVKM. The CDR3 runs to 15 residues. Written as DNA, the CDR3 is TGTGCCAGCAGTAGCCGGGACAGGGGATATTCACCCCTCCACTTT. Translation gives CASSSRDRGYSPLHF. Variable domain in full (rest from reference TRBV28 and TRBJ1-6): DVKVTQSSRYLVKRTGEKVFLECVQDMDHENMFWYRQDPGLGLRLIYFSYDVKMKEKGDIPEGYSVSREKKERFSLILESASTNQTSMYLCASSSRDRGYSPLHFGNGTRLTVT.

The V and J genes are TRBV2 and TRBJ2-3; D uncertain. Looked up from germline, CDR1 is SNHLY and CDR2 is FYNNEI. The CDR3 has 15 amino acids. V was cut by 3 bases and J by 0 bases, with 10 bases left in between. The CDR3 DNA reads TGTGCCAGCAGTGAGCGACTCATGAGCACAGATACGCAGTATTTT. Translating gives CASSERLMSTDTQYF.

This clone was observed once. The rearrangement links TRBV30 to TRBJ1-4; 9 bases line up with TRBD1. The ends lost 4 bases at V and 6 bases at J; junction bases unmatched: 6. Germline V gives CDR1 GTSNPN, CDR2 SVGIG (reference sequence). The CDR3 has 14 residues. Written as DNA, the CDR3 is TGTGCCTGGATCCCCGGACAGGGGCATGAAAAACTGTTTTTT. Amino acid sequence: CAWIPGQGHEKLFF.

The sample holds one count of this clone. CDR3 protein: CASSPGLAGIEQFF. CDR3 nucleotide sequence: TGTGCCAGCAGTCCTGGACTAGCGGGAATTGAGCAGTTCTTC. The chain links TRBV6-5 to TRBJ2-1; TRBD2 aligns across 12 bases. Looked up from germline, CDR1 is MNHEY and CDR2 is SVGAGI. J gave up 9 bases and V 5 bases, and 5 bases lay outside the gene matches. This CDR3 is built from 14 residues.

The rearrangement uses TRBV10-3 and TRBJ2-1; D could derive from TRBD1 or TRBD2 (5 bases each). The CDR3 is 15 amino acids. Trimming removed 2 bases at V and 0 bases at J, with 8 bases between. Germline-derived CDR1 and CDR2 are ENHRY and SYGVKD. This chain's CDR3 is CAISEPGSSYNEQFF. The CDR3, as DNA: TGTGCCATCAGTGAGCCAGGGAGCTCCTACAATGAGCAGTTCTTC.

The table lists this clone with a count of one. V usage is TRBV28 and J usage is TRBJ2-5, with 7 bases lining up with TRBD1. CDR1 MDHEN and CDR2 SYDVKM come from the germline V gene. After removal of 4 bases from V and 7 bases from J, the junction contained 9 bases not matched to a gene. This CDR3 is 14 amino acids long. This chain's CDR3 is CASSYPQGFGTQYF. CDR3 DNA sequence: TGTGCCAGCAGTTACCCACAGGGGTTCGGGACCCAGTACTTC.

J is TRBJ2-1 and V is TRBV25-1; D unresolved. Germline CDR1 is MGHDK and CDR2 is SYGVNS. With 1 base removed from V and 6 bases from J, the gap between germline ends came to 7 bases. This CDR3 has 13 residues. Here the CDR3 reads CASSESNINEQFF. CDR3 DNA sequence: TGTGCCAGCAGTGAATCTAACATCAATGAGCAGTTCTTC.

The J gene is TRBJ2-1, the V gene TRBV10-3; TRBD2 matches at 10 bases. Per germline, CDR1 ENHRY and CDR2 SYGVKD. This CDR3 has 12 amino acids. Losses at the gene ends were 10 bases for V and 9 bases for J; bases not matched to a gene: 6. CDR3 protein: CATEREGGEQFF. CDR3 coding DNA: TGTGCCACCGAGCGGGAGGGAGGTGAGCAGTTCTTC.

This clone was recorded only once. This chain links TRBV7-9 with TRBJ2-1; D is ambiguous. The CDR3 covers 13 residues. The V gene lost 5 bases and the J gene lost 9 bases, with 14 bases spanning the gap. CDR1 SEHNR and CDR2 FQNEAQ come from the germline V gene (reference sequence). CDR3 in amino acids: CASSSRASGEQFF. DNA of the CDR3: TGTGCCAGCAGCAGCCGGGCCTCAGGTGAGCAGTTCTTC.

The genes are TRBV11-2 and TRBJ2-5; 7 bases agree with TRBD1. V shed 5 bases and J 7 bases; nucleotides not matched to a gene: 13. Germline lookup yields CDR1 SGHAT and CDR2 FQNNGV. The CDR3 sequence is 15 residues long. DNA of the CDR3: TGTGCCAGCAGCAAGGACAGGTTAAGCGGCGGGACCCAGTACTTC. Translation: CASSKDRLSGGTQYF.

The chain uses TRBV7-2 and TRBJ2-1; D ambiguous. V lost 0 bases to trimming and J lost 16 bases, with 13 bases between them. Germline-derived CDR1 and CDR2 are SGHTA and FQGNSA. The CDR3 loop spans 12 amino acids. This chain's CDR3 is CASSLAPFADFF. DNA for the CDR3: TGTGCCAGCAGCTTAGCACCCTTCGCGGATTTCTTC.

This chain links TRBV4-2 with TRBJ2-1, with D unresolved. The germline V and J ends were trimmed by 0 bases and 10 bases, with 13 bases remaining between them. CDR3 length: 14 residues. Germline V CDR1 and CDR2: LGHNA, YNFKEQ. Here the CDR3 reads CASSQEVGYSEQFF. The CDR3 nucleotides read TGTGCCAGCAGCCAAGAGGTCGGCTACTCGGAGCAGTTCTTC.

The chain carries TRBV7-9 and TRBJ1-2, with D possibly TRBD1 on 5 matching bases. In germline, CDR1 is SEHNR, CDR2 FQNEAQ (reference sequence). Trimming took 1 base from V and 4 from J, leaving 13 bases between them. The CDR3 has 15 residues. CDR3 sequence (DNA): TGTGCCAGCAGCTTAGATGGGCTCCAGGGCTATGGCTACACCTTC. Amino acid sequence: CASSLDGLQGYGYTF.